Each of the 12 T cell receptor beta chains below was sequenced from the same sample in a study of Ad26.COV2.S vaccination and SARS-CoV-2 variants. Treatment meaning: 15 to 20 received Ad26.COV2.S at low or high dose, single or two shots; about 5 received placebo; per-sample allocation not given. After the first vaccine or placebo injection, samples were drawn on day 63. Profiled with immunoSEQ multiplex PCR; TCRdb holds only in-frame clones, not every one. The top ten hold about 8% of the sample, which has about 400,000 clones, roughly 85% seen once. Sample: peripheral blood, taken in a trial of Ad26.COV2.S vaccine versus placebo. The receptors stem from a person aged 18-60 years who received the Ad26.COV2.S COVID-19 vaccine or a placebo.

This clone was found a few times. The same CDR3 arises from other DNA sequences in this sample as well. The chain uses TRBV25-1 and TRBJ1-2; tentative D call: TRBD1 (5 bases). Per the germline V gene, CDR1 is MGHDK and CDR2 is SYGVNS. Trimming took 5 bases from V and 8 from J, leaving 9 bases between them. The CDR3 is made up of 11 amino acids. The CDR3 is CASSPGRGYTF. CDR3 nucleotide sequence: TGTGCCAGCAGTCCAGGGCGAGGCTACACCTTC.

The chain carries TRBV6-5 and TRBJ1-1; no clear D. V lost 2 bases and J lost 1, with 8 bases in between. CDR1 is MNHEY, CDR2 SVGAGI, per germline. The CDR3 is 14 residues long. The CDR3 DNA reads as TGTGCCAGCAGTTACGCCGGGTGGAACACTGAAGCTTTCTTT. It yields the protein CASSYAGWNTEAFF.

CDR3 DNA sequence: TGCGCCAGCAGCTTGCGACTCAGCTCCTACGAGCAGTACTTC. This codes for CASSLRLSSYEQYF. The chain uses TRBV5-1 and TRBJ2-7; D uncertain. This CDR3 spans 14 amino acids. Between the trimmed V and J ends, which lost 1 base and 0 bases, there was a span of 8 bases. Per the germline V gene, CDR1 is SGHRS and CDR2 is YFSETQ.

The CDR3 region has the DNA TGTGCCAGCAGGGACAGGGGAAATGGAAACACCATATATTTT. Amino acid sequence: CASRDRGNGNTIYF. The V call is TRBV3-1 (or the pseudogene TRBV3-2), the J call TRBJ1-3; TRBD1 matches at 9 bases. Germline-derived CDR1 and CDR2 are LGHDT and YNNKEL (reference sequence). The CDR3 has 14 residues. Trimming cost V 6 bases and J 3 bases; bases outside gene matches: 3.

This clone was seen just once. V gene TRBV25-1 combines with J gene TRBJ2-7; 9 nucleotides match TRBD2. The length of the CDR3 is 14 residues. Germline lookup yields CDR1 MGHDK and CDR2 SYGVNS. V shed 5 bases, J shed 6 bases, and the junction held 8 bases outside the gene matches. This CDR3 reads CASSTGTSSSEQYF. The CDR3 region has the DNA TGTGCCAGCAGTACCGGGACTAGCTCGTCCGAGCAGTACTTC.

The V call is TRBV6-2 or TRBV6-3, the J call TRBJ2-7, with unresolved D. The germline gives CDR1 MNHEY, CDR2 SVGEGT. The CDR3 is made up of 12 amino acids. Trimming removed 3 bases at V and 3 bases at J, with 6 bases between. As DNA, the CDR3 is TGTGCCAGCAGTTATACCGGCTACGAGCAGTACTTC. It yields the protein CASSYTGYEQYF.

The rearrangement links TRBV19 to TRBJ1-5, with 7 bases aligning to TRBD1. The germline V gene encodes CDR1 LNHDA and CDR2 SQIVND (reference sequence). The CDR3 runs to 15 residues. The V gene end was trimmed by 3 bases and the J gene end by 3 bases; junction bases not matched to a gene: 5. This CDR3 is CASSIGGQFNQPQHF. For the CDR3, the DNA is TGTGCCAGTAGTATTGGGGGACAGTTCAATCAGCCCCAGCATTTT.

V usage is TRBV18 and J usage is TRBJ1-1; D is ambiguous. Trimming cost V 3 bases and J 6 bases, with 11 bases left between them. Germline V CDR1 and CDR2: KGHSH, LQKENI. CDR3 length: 13 residues. DNA of the CDR3: TGTGCCAGCTCACCTATCACGGTCGCTGAAGCTTTCTTT. It translates to CASSPITVAEAFF. Using reference TRBV18 and TRBJ1-1 for the parts outside the CDR3, the full variable domain is NAGVMQNPRHLVRRRGQEARLRCSPMKGHSHVYWYRQLPEEGLKFMVYLQKENIIDESGMPKERFSAEFPKEGPSILRIQQVVRGDSAAYFCASSPITVAEAFFGQGTRLTVV.

This clone was seen a handful of times. The chain couples TRBV19 to TRBJ2-7; TRBD2 matches at 9 bases. The J segment lost 4 bases and the V segment lost 1 base, leaving 2 bases of the junction unmatched. CDR3 length: 14 amino acids. The germline gives CDR1 LNHDA, CDR2 SQIVND (reference sequence). DNA of the CDR3: TGTGCCAGTAGTATAGTTAGCGGGGGATACGAGCAGTACTTC. Protein sequence: CASSIVSGGYEQYF.

The rearrangement uses TRBV4-2 and TRBJ1-1; D is possibly TRBD1 (6 bases). Germline CDR1 LGHNA, CDR2 YNFKEQ. The CDR3 has 14 amino acids. The ends were cut back, 1 base at V and 5 bases at J, with 11 bases in the middle. The CDR3: CASSQGGTWTEAFF. In DNA, the CDR3 is TGTGCCAGCAGCCAAGGAGGGACATGGACTGAAGCTTTCTTT.

The CDR3: CASRSGGPYNEQFF. The DNA for the CDR3 is TGTGCCAGTCGAAGCGGGGGACCTTACAATGAGCAGTTCTTC. V and J are TRBV27 and TRBJ2-1; 8 nucleotides align to TRBD2. The junction had 8 bases not matched to a gene; V was cut back by 9 bases and J by 4 bases. The CDR3 is made up of 14 amino acids. Germline CDR1 reads MNHEY; CDR2 reads SMNVEV (reference sequence).

This clone appeared many times. The chain joins TRBV3-1 (or the pseudogene TRBV3-2) to TRBJ2-5, with no clear D. The germline V gene has CDR1 LGHDT and CDR2 YNNKEL (reference sequence). V was clipped by 1 base and J by 9 bases, with 6 bases between them. The CDR3 sequence is 11 residues long. CDR3 DNA sequence: TGTGCCAGCAGCCAAGTAGGGCCCCAGTACTTC. Amino acid sequence: CASSQVGPQYF.